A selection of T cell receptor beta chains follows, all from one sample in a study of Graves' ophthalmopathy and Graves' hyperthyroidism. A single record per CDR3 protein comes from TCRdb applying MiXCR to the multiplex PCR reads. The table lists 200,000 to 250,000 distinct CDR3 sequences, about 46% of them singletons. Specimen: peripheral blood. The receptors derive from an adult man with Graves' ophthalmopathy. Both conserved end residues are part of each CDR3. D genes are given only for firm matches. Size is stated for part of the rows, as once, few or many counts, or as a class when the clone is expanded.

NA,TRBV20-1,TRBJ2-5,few,CSAISLQGETQYF,TGCAGTGCTATCTCACTGCAGGGAGAGACCCAGTACTTC
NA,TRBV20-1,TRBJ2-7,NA,CSARTSRGDEQYF,TGCAGTGCTAGGACTTCTAGGGGAGACGAGCAGTACTTC
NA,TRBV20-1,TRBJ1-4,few,CSARGIQGSNEKLFF,TGCAGTGCTAGAGGTATACAGGGTTCAAATGAAAAACTGTTTTTT
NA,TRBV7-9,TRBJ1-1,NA,CASSHYELNTEAFF,TGTGCCAGCAGCCATTACGAGTTGAACACTGAAGCTTTCTTT
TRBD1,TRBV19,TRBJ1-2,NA,CASRMTGKGYGYTF,TGTGCCAGTAGAATGACAGGGAAGGGCTATGGCTACACCTTC
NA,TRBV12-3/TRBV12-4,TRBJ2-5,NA,CASSSHPKQGGGQYF,TGTGCCAGCAGTTCTCACCCAAAACAGGGAGGGGGCCAGTACTTC
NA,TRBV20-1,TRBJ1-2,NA,CSARDEGKGDGYTF,TGCAGTGCTAGAGATGAGGGCAAAGGGGATGGCTACACCTTC
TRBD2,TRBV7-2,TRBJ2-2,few,CASPSGGQNTGELFF,TGTGCCAGCCCATCGGGGGGGCAAAACACCGGGGAGCTGTTTTTT
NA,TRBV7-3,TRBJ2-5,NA,CASSLVHQETQYF,TGTGCCAGCAGCTTAGTTCACCAAGAGACCCAGTACTTC
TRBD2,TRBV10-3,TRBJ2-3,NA,CAISETSGHTDTQYF,TGTGCCATCAGTGAAACTAGCGGCCACACAGATACGCAGTATTTT
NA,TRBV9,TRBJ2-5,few,CASSSVRGNQETQYF,TGTGCCAGCAGCAGCGTAAGAGGAAACCAAGAGACCCAGTACTTC
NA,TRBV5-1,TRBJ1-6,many,CASSLATGDALVHF,TGCGCCAGCAGCTTGGCCACGGGAGACGCGTTAGTCCACTTT
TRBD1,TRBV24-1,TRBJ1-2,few,CATSEPSDRGIGGYTF,TGTGCCACCAGTGAACCTTCGGACAGGGGTATTGGGGGCTACACCTTC
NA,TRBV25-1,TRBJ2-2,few,CASSVLGDNTGELFF,TGTGCCAGCAGTGTATTGGGGGACAACACCGGGGAGCTGTTTTTT